This T cell receptor beta chain derives from a study of T cells after yellow fever vaccination. A universal primer site and UMIs were added as TCR cDNA was made by 5'RACE template switching. A single record per CDR3 protein comes from TCRdb applying MiXCR to the 5' RACE reads. This table holds about 85,000 distinct CDR3 sequences, roughly 13% found once. The germline V gene has CDR1 GTSNPN and CDR2 SVGIG (reference sequence). Trimming cost V 4 bases and J 3 bases; bases outside gene matches: 6. The CDR3 is made up of 13 amino acids. Notes on the study in general: FACS-sorted repertoires could contain abundant clonotypes contaminating from the bulk population.

The TCR originated in a man aged 18 to 35 who received the YFV17D yellow fever vaccine. Sequenced here: CD8+ T cells not binding an NS4B(214-222) dextramer, sorted from PBMCs, sampled less than 25 days after the first yellow fever vaccination. This rearrangement joins TRBV30 to TRBJ2-7, with TRBD1 matching 7 bases. CDR3 sequence reads: CAWIPRGSYEQYF. In nucleotides, the CDR3 is TGTGCCTGGATCCCCAGGGGGAGCTACGAGCAGTACTTC.